This section outlines one T cell receptor beta chain sequence together with its context. V was shortened by 7 bases and J by 3 bases, with 18 bases between the two germline ends. Germline loops: CDR1 MNHNS, CDR2 SASEGT. CDR3 size: 15 residues. The record originates from a study of blood T cell repertoires in COVID-19. The protocol was immunoSEQ multiplex PCR, while the TCRdb copy is restricted to in-frame clones and leaves out a portion. The sample has hundreds of thousands of clones; roughly 90% are singletons. Sequences were obtained from PBMCs or T cells enriched from blood (not recorded which). This sequence joins TRBV6-1 and TRBJ1-2; D perhaps matches TRBD1 (6 bases). This receptor was obtained from a man aged 30 to 39 who had been exposed to COVID-19. CDR3 sequence (DNA): TGTGCCAGCATCCCTCCCGGGAGGGGGGACTATGGCTACACCTTC. It is translated as CASIPPGRGDYGYTF.